This is a list of T cell receptor beta chains from one sample in a study of blood T cell repertoires in COVID-19. Repertoires were generated with immunoSEQ multiplex PCR, while TCRdb's copy carries only in-frame clones and drops some. The sample lists 200,000 to 250,000 clones, over 80% occurring once. Sequencing used PBMCs or T cells enriched from blood (not recorded which). The receptors were sampled from a woman in her thirties or forties who had recovered from COVID-19. CDR3s include the opening cysteine and the closing phenylalanine or tryptophan. D genes are given only for firm matches. A row's size may be missing; if present it is once, few, many or a size class.

V	J	D	size	CDR3	DNA
TRBV6-5	TRBJ2-7	TRBD1	once	CASSRQGPYEQYF	TGTGCCAGCAGTCGACAGGGCCCCTACGAGCAGTACTTC
TRBV5-4	TRBJ2-5	TRBD2	-	CASSVGTSGFSLRETQYF	TGTGCCAGCAGCGTCGGAACTAGCGGTTTTTCCTTACGGGAGACCCAGTACTTC
TRBV7-9	TRBJ2-1	-	-	CASSFTGPSSYNEQFF	TGTGCCAGCAGCTTCACAGGGCCGAGCTCCTACAATGAGCAGTTCTTC
TRBV15	TRBJ1-5	-	-	CATSIQNSLFGNQPQHF	TGTGCCACCAGCATTCAGAACAGTCTATTCGGCAATCAGCCCCAGCATTTT
TRBV5-8	TRBJ1-5	TRBD1	-	CASKPGQLISNQPQHF	TGTGCCAGCAAGCCGGGACAGCTTATTTCCAATCAGCCCCAGCATTTT
TRBV4-2	TRBJ2-3	TRBD2	-	CASSQGTSGDTDTQYF	TGTGCCAGCAGCCAAGGAACTAGCGGGGACACAGATACGCAGTATTTT
TRBV11-2	TRBJ2-5	TRBD2	-	CASSLLLAGGGETQYF	TGTGCCAGCAGCCTGCTCCTAGCGGGAGGGGGGGAGACCCAGTACTTC
TRBV28	TRBJ2-1	-	-	CASSPSGGVKNNEQFF	TGTGCCAGCAGCCCTAGTGGAGGGGTCAAGAACAATGAGCAGTTCTTC
TRBV19	TRBJ1-1	-	few	CASSRLRDYTEAFF	TGTGCCAGTAGCCGCTTGAGGGATTACACTGAAGCTTTCTTT
TRBV5-1	TRBJ2-5	TRBD1	-	CASSVTGGARQETQYF	TGCGCCAGCAGTGTTACAGGGGGCGCGAGGCAAGAGACCCAGTACTTC
TRBV28	TRBJ1-5	-	-	CASSSAGEGNQPQHF	TGTGCCAGCAGTTCGGCCGGTGAGGGCAATCAGCCCCAGCATTTT
TRBV10-3	TRBJ1-2	-	-	CATLEEISYGYTF	TGTGCCACGCTCGAAGAGATTTCCTATGGCTACACCTTC
TRBV12-3/TRBV12-4	TRBJ2-2	-	-	CASREGQIGELFF	TGTGCCAGCAGAGAGGGCCAGATCGGGGAGCTGTTTTTT
TRBV5-8	TRBJ2-1	TRBD1	-	CASSQQGQGTLAYNEQFF	TGTGCCAGCAGCCAGCAGGGACAGGGGACCCTCGCCTACAATGAGCAGTTCTTC
TRBV27	TRBJ1-2	TRBD1	-	CASSLGRGTGDYGYTF	TGTGCCAGCAGTTTAGGCCGGGGGACAGGGGACTATGGCTACACCTTC
TRBV5-1	TRBJ2-2	TRBD1	-	CASSRDRMDGELFF	TGCGCCAGCAGCCGGGACAGGATGGACGGGGAGCTGTTTTTT
TRBV20-1	TRBJ2-3	-	-	CSARDRDTQYF	TGCAGTGCTAGAGACAGAGATACGCAGTATTTT
TRBV19	TRBJ1-1	-	-	CASSASPRQARGTEAFF	TGTGCCAGTAGTGCGAGCCCGAGACAGGCTCGTGGCACTGAAGCTTTCTTT
TRBV11-2	TRBJ1-3	TRBD1	-	CASSLADRGRGNTIYF	TGTGCCAGCAGCTTAGCCGACAGGGGGAGAGGAAACACCATATATTTT
TRBV27	TRBJ2-5	TRBD2	-	CASSLWASGRAVETQYF	TGTGCCAGCAGTTTATGGGCGAGCGGGAGGGCCGTGGAGACCCAGTACTTC
TRBV24-1	TRBJ1-2	-	-	CATSDPSQGNYGYTF	TGTGCCACCAGTGATCCTTCGCAGGGAAACTATGGCTACACCTTC
TRBV7-2	TRBJ2-3	-	-	CASSQLREHTDTQYF	TGTGCCAGCAGCCAGTTACGGGAGCACACAGATACGCAGTATTTT
TRBV2	TRBJ2-1	TRBD1	-	CASESGTGLNEQFF	TGTGCCAGCGAGTCCGGGACAGGGTTGAATGAGCAGTTCTTC
TRBV23-1	TRBJ2-2	-	once	CASSQVQGNTGELFF	TGCGCCAGCAGTCAGGTACAGGGGAACACCGGGGAGCTGTTTTTT
TRBV28	TRBJ1-2	-	-	CASSGEVAEGYTF	TGTGCCAGCAGCGGGGAGGTTGCGGAAGGCTACACCTTC
TRBV27	TRBJ1-6	-	-	CASSFAGNSPLHF	TGTGCCAGCAGTTTCGCGGGGAATTCACCCCTCCACTTT
TRBV5-1	TRBJ2-1	TRBD1	-	CASSLVGQGPNEQFF	TGCGCCAGCAGCTTGGTAGGACAGGGTCCCAATGAGCAGTTCTTC
TRBV6-2/TRBV6-3	TRBJ2-1	-	-	CASSLEGLTYNEQFF	TGTGCCAGCAGTCTCGAGGGACTTACCTACAATGAGCAGTTCTTC
TRBV6-6	TRBJ2-7	TRBD1	-	CASSQDRVRDEQYF	TGTGCCAGCAGCCAGGACAGGGTACGCGACGAGCAGTACTTC
TRBV24-1	TRBJ2-1	TRBD1	-	CATSDFRGPYNEQFF	TGTGCCACCAGTGATTTCAGGGGGCCTTACAATGAGCAGTTCTTC
TRBV11-3	TRBJ2-5	-	-	CASSTRWSSEETQYF	TGTGCCAGCAGCACACGTTGGTCTAGCGAGGAGACCCAGTACTTC
TRBV19	TRBJ1-5	TRBD1	-	CASSVPGQGNQPQHF	TGTGCCAGTAGTGTCCCGGGACAGGGGAATCAGCCCCAGCATTTT
TRBV28	TRBJ2-7	-	-	CASTLGGSEQYF	TGTGCCAGCACCCTTGGAGGTTCCGAGCAGTACTTC
TRBV7-2	TRBJ1-6	-	few	CASSLLPGAVAGSPLHF	TGTGCCAGCAGCTTACTTCCCGGGGCAGTGGCGGGGTCACCCCTCCACTTT
TRBV19	TRBJ2-3	-	-	CASKASRNTDTQYF	TGTGCCAGTAAGGCTAGCCGTAACACAGATACGCAGTATTTT
TRBV28	TRBJ2-5	TRBD1	-	CASSPRTGKETQYF	TGTGCCAGCAGTCCGAGGACAGGGAAAGAGACCCAGTACTTC
TRBV3-1/TRBV3-2	TRBJ1-1	-	once	CASSQDHWGAEAFF	TGTGCCAGCAGCCAAGATCATTGGGGAGCTGAAGCTTTCTTT
TRBV2	TRBJ1-2	-	-	CASRNEVRNYGYTF	TGTGCCAGCAGGAATGAGGTCAGAAACTATGGCTACACCTTC
TRBV24-1	TRBJ2-1	-	once	CATSDLPRGKQFF	TGTGCCACCAGTGATCTCCCCAGAGGCAAACAGTTCTTC
TRBV3-1/TRBV3-2	TRBJ2-5	-	-	CASSQVYGETQYF	TGTGCCAGCAGCCAAGTTTACGGGGAGACCCAGTACTTC
TRBV18	TRBJ1-6	-	-	CASSDPWGGNSPLHF	TGTGCCAGCTCCGACCCGTGGGGGGGAAATTCACCCCTCCACTTT
TRBV7-2	TRBJ1-2	-	-	CASSLPLTGGYGYTF	TGTGCCAGCAGCTTACCCCTTACAGGCGGCTATGGCTACACCTTC
TRBV13	TRBJ2-1	TRBD1	-	CASSDRGLRNEQFF	TGTGCCAGCAGCGACAGGGGATTACGGAATGAGCAGTTCTTC
TRBV5-5	TRBJ1-2	-	-	CASSSLPQGRGGYTF	TGTGCCAGCAGCTCTTTACCTCAGGGAAGAGGTGGCTACACCTTC
TRBV6-5	TRBJ1-5	-	-	CASSPQGYSNQPQHF	TGTGCCAGCAGTCCACAGGGCTATAGCAATCAGCCCCAGCATTTT
TRBV20-1	TRBJ2-1	-	-	CSAAGPNEQFF	TGCAGTGCGGCTGGGCCGAATGAGCAGTTCTTC
TRBV5-1	TRBJ2-3	TRBD2	-	CASSLDSGRNTDTQYF	TGCGCCAGCAGCTTGGATAGCGGGAGGAACACAGATACGCAGTATTTT
TRBV28	TRBJ2-7	TRBD2	-	CASRLAGGPGVYEQYF	TGTGCCAGCAGACTAGCGGGAGGGCCGGGGGTGTACGAGCAGTACTTC
TRBV9	TRBJ1-1	-	-	CASSGREPEAFF	TGTGCCAGCAGCGGCAGGGAACCTGAAGCTTTCTTT
TRBV5-6	TRBJ2-3	TRBD2	few	CASSLLREGGSTDTQYF	TGTGCCAGCAGCTTGCTACGGGAGGGGGGAAGCACAGATACGCAGTATTTT
TRBV27	TRBJ2-1	-	once	CASSFFPRLGTSGEQFF	TGTGCCAGCAGTTTTTTTCCCCGACTAGGGACGAGCGGTGAGCAGTTCTTC
TRBV5-6	TRBJ2-1	TRBD2	-	CASSPGLADVFTYNEQFF	TGTGCCAGCAGCCCGGGACTAGCGGATGTCTTTACCTACAATGAGCAGTTCTTC
TRBV12-2	TRBJ2-2	-	-	CASRLGTRGRGTGELFF	TGTGCAAGTCGCTTAGGGACTCGCGGGAGGGGAACCGGGGAGCTGTTTTTT
TRBV6-4	TRBJ1-6	TRBD1	-	CASSDGTGKNSPLHF	TGTGCCAGCAGTGACGGGACAGGGAAAAATTCACCCCTCCACTTT
TRBV7-9	TRBJ1-1	TRBD1	-	CASSGRTGRSTEAFF	TGTGCCAGCAGCGGGCGGACAGGGAGGAGTACTGAAGCTTTCTTT